Below, one TCR beta chain is given with its context. Its antigen is unidentified. TCRdb called the 5' RACE reads again in MiXCR, with one record for every CDR3 protein. This table has 240,000 or so distinct CDR3 sequences, approximately 12% appearing once. The data stem from a study of identical twins. Study-level results: Cord blood's abundant beta clonotypes had fewer insertions, unlike memory repertoires.

The sample was also reused in another study, on yellow fever vaccine responses in identical twins. This second study says: Twins' vaccine T cell response reportedly gave the appearance of partial convergence and partial personalization.

The material sequenced was memory (CD45RO+) T cells sorted from blood. The TCR sequence derives from a young woman in good health.

The CDR3 nucleotides are TGTGCCAGCAGTTTTAGGGACCCTAGCACAGATACGCAGTATTTT. It is translated as CASSFRDPSTDTQYF. This chain joins TRBV27 and TRBJ2-3; D tentatively fits TRBD1 or TRBD2 (5 bases each). The CDR3 covers 15 residues. V lost 3 bases and J 0 bases, leaving 10 bases between the germline ends. The germline V gene has CDR1 MNHEY and CDR2 SMNVEV (reference sequence).